These 15 T cell receptor beta chains were sequenced from one sample in a study of response to subunit inactivated influenza vaccine. Each CDR3 protein is one row after TCRdb ran MiXCR on the RT-PCR reads. The repertoire holds 500,000 to 600,000 distinct CDR3 sequences, with over 9% as singletons. This sample was also put to use in a study of T cells expressing NK-cell markers. As that study records: Making the TCR beta cDNA relied on 5'RACE template switching with UMIs.

The sequences come from PBMCs from blood, collected on the day of vaccination. The receptor source for this set is a man aged 50-59 years who received an inactivated influenza vaccine.

This clonotype showed up just a few times. The rearrangement joins TRBV5-1 to TRBJ2-4; TRBD1 agrees at 9 bases. V lost 4 bases, J lost 7 bases, and 9 bases stayed unmatched. The CDR3 has 15 residues. CDR1 is SGHRS, CDR2 YFSETQ, per germline. Here the CDR3 DNA reads TGCGCCAGCAGCCCGGAACAGGGGGCCGGGAACATTCAGTACTTC. As protein: CASSPEQGAGNIQYF.

This clonotype was counted only a few times. This rearrangement joins TRBV2 to TRBJ1-1; weak D call: TRBD1 (6 bases). This CDR3 contains 12 residues. From germline, CDR1 is SNHLY and CDR2 FYNNEI. V was cut by 5 bases and J by 6 bases, with 10 bases left in between. CDR3 loop: CASSKTGPEAFF. CDR3 DNA sequence: TGTGCCAGCAGTAAGACAGGTCCTGAAGCTTTCTTT.

This chain uses TRBV27 with TRBJ2-5; D may match TRBD1 or TRBD2 (5 bases each). This CDR3 is built from 13 residues. With 7 bases removed from V and 4 bases from J, the gap between germline ends came to 13 bases. In germline, CDR1 is MNHEY, CDR2 SMNVEV (reference sequence). CDR3 DNA: TGTGCCAGCACAGATCCGGGGCGAGAGACCCAGTACTTC. Protein sequence: CASTDPGRETQYF.

This clonotype has just a few counts. The chain has TRBV28 and TRBJ1-6; possibly TRBD1 for D (6 bases). The CDR3 has 14 residues. Germline V gene lookup returns CDR1 MDHEN and CDR2 SYDVKM. V was pared by 7 bases and J by 5 bases, with 12 bases between. The CDR3 DNA reads TGTGCCAGCAATCCAGGGGCAAATAATTCACCCCTCCACTTT. Protein product: CASNPGANNSPLHF.

Many counts were recorded for this clonotype. The J gene is TRBJ2-1, the V gene TRBV25-1; no reliable D call. This CDR3 contains 12 residues. Looked up from germline, CDR1 is MGHDK and CDR2 is SYGVNS. With 6 bases removed from V and 4 bases from J, the gap between germline ends came to 7 bases. CDR3 sequence reads: CASRESYNEQFF. The CDR3 region has the DNA TGTGCCAGCAGAGAAAGTTACAATGAGCAGTTCTTC. The full variable domain, its missing parts supplied by reference TRBV25-1 and TRBJ2-1, is EADIYQTPRYLVIGTGKKITLECSQTMGHDKMYWYQQDPGMELHLIHYSYGVNSTEKGDLSSESTVSRIRTEHFPLTLESARPSHTSQYLCASRESYNEQFFGPGTRLTVL.

This clonotype has just a few counts. The J gene is TRBJ1-4, the V gene TRBV28; D is possibly TRBD1 (5 bases). The germline V gene has CDR1 MDHEN and CDR2 SYDVKM. The ends were cut back, 5 bases at V and 0 bases at J, with 13 bases in the middle. This CDR3 is built from 16 residues. CDR3: CASSRQTTATNEKLFF. Here the CDR3 DNA reads TGTGCCAGCAGTAGACAGACCACTGCAACTAATGAAAAACTGTTTTTT. The full variable domain, in which reference TRBV28 and TRBJ1-4 provide the parts outside the CDR3, is DVKVTQSSRYLVKRTGEKVFLECVQDMDHENMFWYRQDPGLGLRLIYFSYDVKMKEKGDIPEGYSVSREKKERFSLILESASTNQTSMYLCASSRQTTATNEKLFFGSGTQLSVL.

This clonotype was picked up a small number of times. This chain uses TRBV11-2 with TRBJ1-1, with TRBD1 identical over 8 bases. The CDR3 length is 15 residues. The V gene end was trimmed by 5 bases and the J gene end by 5 bases; junction bases not matched to a gene: 10. Germline CDR1 reads SGHAT; CDR2 reads FQNNGV. CDR3 coding DNA: TGTGCCAGCAGCGCCCACGACAGGGGAGGTACTGAAGCTTTCTTT. It specifies CASSAHDRGGTEAFF. The full variable domain, with the rest looked up from reference TRBV11-2 and TRBJ1-1, is EAGVAQSPRYKIIEKRQSVAFWCNPISGHATLYWYQQILGQGPKLLIQFQNNGVVDDSQLPKDRFSAERLKGVDSTLKIQPAKLEDSAVYLCASSAHDRGGTEAFFGQGTRLTVV.

The chain is built from TRBV6-1 and TRBJ1-2, with D perhaps TRBD1 (6 bases). The germline CDR1 and CDR2 sequences are MNHNS and SASEGT. V lost 0 bases and J lost 8, with 22 bases in between. This CDR3 spans 17 amino acids. The CDR3 loop is CASSEALRPTFGGGYTF. CDR3 DNA: TGTGCCAGCAGTGAAGCGCTTAGACCCACCTTTGGGGGCGGCTACACCTTC.

This chain links TRBV20-1 with TRBJ2-1, with D tentatively TRBD1 (7 bases). Germline lookup yields CDR1 DFQATT and CDR2 SNEGSKA (reference sequence). The CDR3 totals 12 residues. V was shortened by 6 bases and J by 7 bases, with 13 bases between the two germline ends. The CDR3 loop is CSATQGGNEQFF. The CDR3 nucleotides are TGCAGTGCGACTCAGGGGGGAAATGAGCAGTTCTTC.

This sequence joins TRBV19 and TRBJ1-5; D is undetermined. Germline V gene sequence: CDR1 LNHDA, CDR2 SQIVND (reference sequence). The germline V and J ends were trimmed by 5 bases and 9 bases, with 11 bases remaining between them. The length of the CDR3 is 12 residues. CDR3 nucleotides: TGTGCCAGTAGTCACGGGATCAGGCCCCAGCATTTT. The encoded protein is CASSHGIRPQHF.

The CDR3 DNA sequence: TGCGCCAGCAGCTTGGACGCAAGTAACTATGGCTACACCTTC. It is translated as CASSLDASNYGYTF. J is TRBJ1-2 and V is TRBV5-1; D is undetermined. The V and J ends lost 0 bases and 1 base respectively, with 7 bases between them. This CDR3 has 14 residues. In germline, CDR1 is SGHRS, CDR2 YFSETQ.

This clonotype was counted at least ten times. The chain employs TRBV25-1 and TRBJ2-1; 7 bases line up with TRBD2. V gave up 6 bases and J gave up 1 base; unmatched junction bases: 3. Per the germline V gene, CDR1 is MGHDK and CDR2 is SYGVNS. This CDR3 region has 14 residues. This CDR3 reads CASRRRESYNEQFF. DNA of the CDR3: TGTGCCAGCAGACGGCGGGAGTCCTACAATGAGCAGTTCTTC. The whole variable domain, remainder taken from reference TRBV25-1 and TRBJ2-1, is EADIYQTPRYLVIGTGKKITLECSQTMGHDKMYWYQQDPGMELHLIHYSYGVNSTEKGDLSSESTVSRIRTEHFPLTLESARPSHTSQYLCASRRRESYNEQFFGPGTRLTVL.

This clonotype has just a few counts. The DNA for the CDR3 is TGCAGCGCCGGACAGGGGAACACTGAAGCTTTCTTT. Protein: CSAGQGNTEAFF. The rearrangement joins TRBV29-1 to TRBJ1-1; 8 bases line up with TRBD1. In germline, CDR1 is SQVTM, CDR2 ANQGSEA. V shed 7 bases and J 1 base; nucleotides not matched to a gene: 2. This CDR3 is 12 amino acids long.

This clonotype showed up just a few times. The chain couples TRBV6-5 to TRBJ2-7; D gene unclear. Deletions cut 2 bases from V and 1 base from J, with 6 bases between. The CDR3 is made up of 13 amino acids. CDR1 MNHEY and CDR2 SVGAGI come from the germline V gene. The CDR3 reads CASSYALSYEQYF. In DNA form, the CDR3 reads TGTGCCAGCAGTTACGCTTTGTCCTACGAGCAGTACTTC.

A few counts support this clonotype. This chain uses TRBV20-1 with TRBJ2-7; D may be TRBD1 or TRBD2 (5 bases each). Germline CDR1 is DFQATT and CDR2 is SNEGSKA (reference sequence). V was shortened by 3 bases and J by 7 bases, with 13 bases between the two germline ends. CDR3 length: 12 residues. In DNA form, the CDR3 reads TGCAGTGCTAGTAGAGGGGACGAGGAGCAGTACTTC. This sequence encodes CSASRGDEEQYF.